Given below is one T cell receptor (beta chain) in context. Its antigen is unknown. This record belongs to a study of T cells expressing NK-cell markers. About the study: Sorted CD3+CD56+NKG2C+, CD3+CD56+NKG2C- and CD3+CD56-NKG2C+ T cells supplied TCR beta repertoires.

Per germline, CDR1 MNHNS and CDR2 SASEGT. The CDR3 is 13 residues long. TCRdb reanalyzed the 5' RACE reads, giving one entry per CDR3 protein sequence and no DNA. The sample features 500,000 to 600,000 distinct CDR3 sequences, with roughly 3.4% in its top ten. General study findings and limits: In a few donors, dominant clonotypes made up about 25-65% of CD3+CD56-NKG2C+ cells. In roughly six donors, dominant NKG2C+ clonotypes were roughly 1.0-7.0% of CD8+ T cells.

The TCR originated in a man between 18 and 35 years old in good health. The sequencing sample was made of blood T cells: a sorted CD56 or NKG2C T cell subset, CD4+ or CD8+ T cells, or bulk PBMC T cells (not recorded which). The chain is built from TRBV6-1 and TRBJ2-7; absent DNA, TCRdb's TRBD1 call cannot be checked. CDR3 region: CASSEPPSNEQYF.